This entry features one TCR beta chain sequence. No antigen is known for it. Base qualities are missing; no much larger clone stands one base away. TCR CDR3 regions were amplified from genomic DNA by multiplex PCR using the deep immunoSEQ assay. For each cell subset, the extracted genomic DNA was distributed evenly across all wells of several immunoSEQ 96-well plates, and each plate served as one replicate. For sorted subsets, about 0.2 ug genomic DNA, equal to tens of thousands of T cell genomes, was loaded into each replicate PCR. Purified libraries were quantified with a Qubit 3.0 fluorometer, sized on a Bioanalyzer 2100, and re-quantified with the KAPA Library Quantification kit. Each immunoSEQ 96-well plate was sequenced on its own single-read 150-cycle Illumina NextSeq 550 flow cell. The authors processed their data as follows. Because the immunoSEQ output held only junctional sequences and lacked quality scores, the filtering could not match the filtering applied to full-length reads. Sequences were annotated with PyIR, a Python wrapper for IgBLAST v1.9, using IMGT germline references to assign V/J genes and CDR3. Reads were filtered out if the reads had weak V/J assignments (E-value above 1e-6), no CDR3, stop codons, out-of-frame junctions, or ambiguous translated residues. V3J clonotypes were defined as sequences sharing the same inferred V gene, J gene, and CDR3 amino acid sequence. Percentage overlap between repertoires was calculated by dividing the number of shared unique clonotypes by the size of the smaller repertoire. Three approaches were used to assess repertoire richness: RTK rarefaction, the Chao1 estimator, and Recon v2.1 estimates of unobserved clonotypes. OLGA was used to compute generation probabilities for all TCRbeta clonotypes that the gDNA method yielded from four donors. TCRdb's version of the immuneACCESS table is confined to in-frame rearrangements and falls short of the full clone set. An unresolved V gene accounts for under half of the shortfall where checked; the remainder is of unknown origin. V, J and clone size are those of that table, while D and trimming were read from the DNA. The sample table records nearly 600,000 clones; just under 97% of these occur just once. The ten largest clones add up to 0.11% of the sample.

This entry belongs to a study of shared clonotypes between healthy human individuals (dated by TCRdb to 2020 to 2022). Regarding the research as a whole: The cohort included a few men and a couple of women between 18 and 49 years of age. Leukapheresis yielded between about 0.9 and 9 billion PBMCs per donor. To increase sequencing depth and limit assay-specific biases, TCR repertoire library preparation and sequencing were carried out by different laboratories using diverse techniques. The study deeply sequenced blood TCR repertoires of roughly five healthy adults to estimate repertoire size and the extent of clonotype sharing between individuals. For each donor, CD4 naive and CD4 memory were each given three plates, CD8 naive was given two plates, and CD8 memory was given one plate.

What the research found in general, with its limitations: Compared with non-shared clonotypes, clonotypes shared by all four sorted-subset donors had higher generation probabilities. Even with the large sequencing depth, rarefaction of the sorted-subset datasets indicated that sequencing was incomplete. Based on pairwise subsampling, the degree of clonotype sharing among donors was expected to be affected by sequencing depth. Sampling was limited to blood, and TCR repertoires in tissue likely differ from TCR repertoires in blood. Naive subsets generally had larger estimated clonotype richness than memory subsets did. Because the study included a small number of donors, the genetic and exposure-history diversity represented was limited. When several donors were compared, the shared fraction of clonotypes was 5% to 6.5% for naive CD4, roughly 3.4% for naive CD8, 2% to 2.5% for memory CD4, and 0.35% to 0.5% for memory CD8.

CD8 naive samples were obtained by positive selection for CCR7 among CD45RO-negative cells, yielding a CD45RA+CCR7+ population from which TemRA cells were excluded. The donors were healthy, HIV-negative adults with no recently reported acute infections or vaccinations. Only Caucasian adults living in Nashville, Tennessee, USA were represented among the donors. After blood collection by leukapheresis, PBMCs were isolated using Ficoll-Histopaque density gradient centrifugation and then cryopreserved in the vapor phase of liquid nitrogen. Analytical flow cytometry was used to check the purity and quantity of every magnetically sorted T cell population. Each sorted fraction had its genomic DNA isolated and then quantified by UV absorbance on a Nanodrop 2000c. The CDR3 has 16 amino acids, counting the end cysteine and phenylalanine. Solely the CDR3 DNA is kept, with 48 bases framed from the first base. V is trimmed back by 1 base and J by 6 bases, and the junction contains 11 bases that no gene match accounts for. The germline V gene supplies CDR1 MGHDK and CDR2 SYGVNS.

This receptor chain uses TRBV25-1 and TRBJ2-7, with 8 junctional bases fitting TRBD2. The clonotype comes from a woman aged 25 to 45 in good health. The sequencing input was naive CD8+ T cells sorted from blood. Read against the paper, the sample's cell subset or site label means: CD45RA+CCR7+. The sequence in DNA is TGTGCCAGCAGTGAATGGACTAGCAGCAGTCTTGTCGAGCAGTACTTC. It encodes CASSEWTSSSLVEQYF.